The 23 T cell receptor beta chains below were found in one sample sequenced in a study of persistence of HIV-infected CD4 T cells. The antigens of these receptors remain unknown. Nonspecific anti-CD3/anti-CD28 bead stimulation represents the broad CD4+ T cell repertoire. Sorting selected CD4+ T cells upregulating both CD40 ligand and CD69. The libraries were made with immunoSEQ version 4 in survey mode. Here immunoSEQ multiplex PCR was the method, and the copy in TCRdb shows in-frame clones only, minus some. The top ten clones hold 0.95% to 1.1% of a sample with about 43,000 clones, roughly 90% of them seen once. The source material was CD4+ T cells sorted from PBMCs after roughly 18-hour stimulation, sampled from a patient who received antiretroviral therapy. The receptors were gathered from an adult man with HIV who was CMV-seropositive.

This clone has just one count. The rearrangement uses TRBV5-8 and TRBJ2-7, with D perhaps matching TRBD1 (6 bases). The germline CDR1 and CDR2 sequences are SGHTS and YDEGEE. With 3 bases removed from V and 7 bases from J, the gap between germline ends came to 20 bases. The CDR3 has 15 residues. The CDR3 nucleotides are TGTGCCAGCAGCTGGCTGGACAGTCTTCCTCGAGAGCAGTACTTC. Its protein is CASSWLDSLPREQYF.

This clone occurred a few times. CDR3 nucleotides: TGTGCCAGTAGTATGGAACTCATGAACACTGAAGCTTTCTTT. This sequence encodes CASSMELMNTEAFF. This rearrangement joins TRBV19 to TRBJ1-1; D remains ambiguous. The length of the CDR3 is 14 residues. V lost 3 bases, J lost 0 bases, and 8 bases lay in between. Germline V gene data show CDR1 as LNHDA and CDR2 as SQIVND (reference sequence). Based on the CDR3 plus reference TRBV19 and TRBJ1-1, the full variable domain is DGGITQSPKYLFRKEGQNVTLSCEQNLNHDAMYWYRQDPGQGLRLIYYSQIVNDFQKGDIAEGYSVSREKKESFPLTVTSAQKNPTAFYLCASSMELMNTEAFFGQGTRLTVV.

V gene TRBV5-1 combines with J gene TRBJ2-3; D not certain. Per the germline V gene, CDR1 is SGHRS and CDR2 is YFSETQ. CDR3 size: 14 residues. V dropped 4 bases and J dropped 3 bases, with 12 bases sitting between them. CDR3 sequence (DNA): TGCGCCAGCAGCCCCAACCCCGGGACAGATACGCAGTATTTT. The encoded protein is CASSPNPGTDTQYF.

The chain's CDR3 is CASKQGFSSGANVLTF. The CDR3 DNA is TGCGCCAGCAAGCAGGGCTTCAGCTCTGGGGCCAACGTCCTGACTTTC. The chain recombines TRBV5-1 with TRBJ2-6; TRBD1 is a possible D gene (5 bases). The CDR3 loop spans 16 amino acids. V lost 6 bases, J lost 0 bases, and 13 bases lay in between. The germline CDR1 and CDR2 sequences are SGHRS and YFSETQ.

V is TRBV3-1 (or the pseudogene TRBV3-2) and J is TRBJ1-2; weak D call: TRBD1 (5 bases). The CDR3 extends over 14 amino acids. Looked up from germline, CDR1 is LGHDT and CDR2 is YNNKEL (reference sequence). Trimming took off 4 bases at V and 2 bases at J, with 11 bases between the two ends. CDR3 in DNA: TGTGCCAGCAGCCCCTTGGGGGAGAACTATGGCTACACCTTC. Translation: CASSPLGENYGYTF.

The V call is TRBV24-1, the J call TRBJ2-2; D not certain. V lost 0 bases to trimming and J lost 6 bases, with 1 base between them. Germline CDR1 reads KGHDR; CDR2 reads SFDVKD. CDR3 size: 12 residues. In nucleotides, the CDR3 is TGTGCCACCAGTGATTTGCCCGGGGAGCTGTTTTTT. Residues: CATSDLPGELFF.

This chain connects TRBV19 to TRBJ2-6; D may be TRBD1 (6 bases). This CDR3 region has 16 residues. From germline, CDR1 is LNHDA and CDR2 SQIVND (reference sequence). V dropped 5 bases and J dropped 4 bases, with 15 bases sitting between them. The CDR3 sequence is CASSGDTGYGANVLTF. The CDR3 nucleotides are TGTGCCAGTAGTGGTGACACAGGGTACGGGGCCAACGTCCTGACTTTC.

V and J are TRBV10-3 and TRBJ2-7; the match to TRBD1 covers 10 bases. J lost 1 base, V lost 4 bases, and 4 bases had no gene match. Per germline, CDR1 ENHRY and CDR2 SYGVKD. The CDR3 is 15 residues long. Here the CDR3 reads CAISGGDRGSYEQYF. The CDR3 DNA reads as TGTGCCATCAGTGGAGGGGACAGGGGTTCCTACGAGCAGTACTTC.

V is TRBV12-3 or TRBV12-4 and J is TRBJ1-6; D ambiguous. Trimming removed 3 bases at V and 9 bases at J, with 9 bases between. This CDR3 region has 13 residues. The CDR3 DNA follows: TGTGCCAGCAGTTTGAAATCCGGTTCACCCCTCCACTTT. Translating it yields CASSLKSGSPLHF.

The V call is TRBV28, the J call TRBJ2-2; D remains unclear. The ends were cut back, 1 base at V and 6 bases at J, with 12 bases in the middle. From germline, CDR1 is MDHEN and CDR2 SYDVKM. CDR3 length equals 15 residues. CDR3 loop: CASSLFRLTSGELFF. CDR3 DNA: TGTGCCAGCAGTTTATTTAGACTGACGTCCGGGGAGCTGTTTTTT.

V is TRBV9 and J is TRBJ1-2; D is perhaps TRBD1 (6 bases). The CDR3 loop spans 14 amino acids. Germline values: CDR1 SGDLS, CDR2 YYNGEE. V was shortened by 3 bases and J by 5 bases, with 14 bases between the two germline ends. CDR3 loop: CASSEQGGLYGYTF. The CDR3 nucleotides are TGTGCCAGCAGCGAACAGGGAGGGTTGTATGGCTACACCTTC.

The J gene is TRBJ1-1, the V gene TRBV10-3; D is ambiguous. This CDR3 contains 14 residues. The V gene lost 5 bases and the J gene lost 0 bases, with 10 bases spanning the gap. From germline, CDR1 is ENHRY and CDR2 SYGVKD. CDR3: CAISPGSMNTEAFF. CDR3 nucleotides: TGTGCCATCAGTCCCGGGTCCATGAACACTGAAGCTTTCTTT.

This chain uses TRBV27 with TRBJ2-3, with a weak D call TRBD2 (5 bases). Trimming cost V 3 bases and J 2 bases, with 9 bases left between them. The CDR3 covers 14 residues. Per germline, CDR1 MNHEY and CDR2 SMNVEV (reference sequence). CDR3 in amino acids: CASSFTGFTDTQYF. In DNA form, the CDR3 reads TGTGCCAGCAGTTTCACGGGGTTCACAGATACGCAGTATTTT.

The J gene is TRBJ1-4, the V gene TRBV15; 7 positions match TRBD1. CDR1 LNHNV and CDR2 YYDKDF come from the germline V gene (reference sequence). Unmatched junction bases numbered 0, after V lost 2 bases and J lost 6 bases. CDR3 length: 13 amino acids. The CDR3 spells CATSRQGDEKLFF. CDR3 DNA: TGTGCCACCAGCAGACAGGGGGATGAAAAACTGTTTTTT. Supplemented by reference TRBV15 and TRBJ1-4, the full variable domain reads DAMVIQNPRYQVTQFGKPVTLSCSQTLNHNVMYWYQQKSSQAPKLLFHYYDKDFNNEADTPDNFQSRRPNTSFCFLDIRSPGLGDTAMYLCATSRQGDEKLFFGSGTQLSVL.

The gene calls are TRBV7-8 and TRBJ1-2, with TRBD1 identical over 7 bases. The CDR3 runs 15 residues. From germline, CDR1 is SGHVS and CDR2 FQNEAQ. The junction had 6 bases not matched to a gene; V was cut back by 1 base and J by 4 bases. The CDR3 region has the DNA TGTGCCAGCAGCTTAGATAGGGGGCTAGGCTATGGCTACACCTTC. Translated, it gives CASSLDRGLGYGYTF.

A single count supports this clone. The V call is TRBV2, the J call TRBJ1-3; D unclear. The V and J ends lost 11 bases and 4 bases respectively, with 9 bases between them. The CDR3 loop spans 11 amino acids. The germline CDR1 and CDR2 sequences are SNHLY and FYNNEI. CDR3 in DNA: TGTGCCGCGGACCGGGGAAACACCATATATTTT. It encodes CAADRGNTIYF.

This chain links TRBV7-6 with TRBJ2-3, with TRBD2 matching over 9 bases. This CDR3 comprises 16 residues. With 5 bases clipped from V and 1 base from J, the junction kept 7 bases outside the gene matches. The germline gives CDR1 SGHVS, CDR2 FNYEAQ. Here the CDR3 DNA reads TGTGCCAGCAGCCCCCGGACTAGCGCGGGCACAGATACGCAGTATTTT. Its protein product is CASSPRTSAGTDTQYF.

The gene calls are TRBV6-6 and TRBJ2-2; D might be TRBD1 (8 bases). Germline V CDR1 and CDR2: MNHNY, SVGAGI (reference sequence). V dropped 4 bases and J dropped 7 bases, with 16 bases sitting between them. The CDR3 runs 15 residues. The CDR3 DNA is TGTGCCAGCAGTTCGGACAGGGAGGGGGTCGGGGAGCTGTTTTTT. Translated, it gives CASSSDREGVGELFF.

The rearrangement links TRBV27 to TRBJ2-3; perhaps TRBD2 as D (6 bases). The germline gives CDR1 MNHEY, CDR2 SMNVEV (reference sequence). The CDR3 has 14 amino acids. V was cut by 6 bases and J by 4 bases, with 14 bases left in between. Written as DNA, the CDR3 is TGTGCCAGCAGCCTCCTAGCGAAACCAGATACGCAGTATTTT. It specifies CASSLLAKPDTQYF.

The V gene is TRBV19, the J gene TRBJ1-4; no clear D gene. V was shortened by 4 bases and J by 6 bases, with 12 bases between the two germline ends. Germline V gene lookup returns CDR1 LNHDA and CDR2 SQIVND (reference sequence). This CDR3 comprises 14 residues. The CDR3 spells CASSTATLHEKLFF. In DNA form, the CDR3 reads TGTGCCAGTAGTACGGCCACACTACATGAAAAACTGTTTTTT.

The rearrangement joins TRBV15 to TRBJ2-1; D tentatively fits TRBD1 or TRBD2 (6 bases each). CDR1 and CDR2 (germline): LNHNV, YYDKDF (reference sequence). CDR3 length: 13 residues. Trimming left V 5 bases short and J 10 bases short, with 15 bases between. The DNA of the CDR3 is TGTGCCACCAGCTCCTATGGGGGGCGGGAGCAGTTCTTC. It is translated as CATSSYGGREQFF.

This chain's CDR3 is CASSPRQGAVAFF. CDR3 sequence (DNA): TGTGCCAGCAGTCCTCGACAGGGGGCTGTTGCTTTCTTT. The chain has TRBV12-3 or TRBV12-4 and TRBJ1-1, with 10 nucleotides matching TRBD1. Germline trimming cut 5 bases from V and 11 bases from J; bases unmatched to any gene: 8. The CDR3 loop spans 13 amino acids.

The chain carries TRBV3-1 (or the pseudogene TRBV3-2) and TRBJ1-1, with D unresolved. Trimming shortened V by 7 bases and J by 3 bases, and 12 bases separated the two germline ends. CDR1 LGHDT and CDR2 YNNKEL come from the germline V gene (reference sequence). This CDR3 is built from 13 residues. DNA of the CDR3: TGTGCCAGCACCTCGATTGGGGACACTGAAGCTTTCTTT. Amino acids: CASTSIGDTEAFF.